Below, 20 T cell receptor beta chains from the same sample are listed, as sequenced in a study of human T cells and chemical hapten exposure (dated by TCRdb to the early 2020s). The method was RACE. The sample was run on a NextSeq 500. TCRdb reworked the public reads: Q25 trimming with fastp, MiXCR clone assembly, productive beta chains retained. A single entry per CDR3 protein holds the most common genes and DNA from its merged rows. The sample table holds approximately 350,000 distinct CDR3 sequences, of which approximately 6.3% were seen once. The ten largest clones take up 8% to 9% of the sample. The time point label here, explained by the study, means: patch test 1, 2 weeks after DPC sensitization. Per the publication, the treatment or condition label means: therapeutic diphenylcyclopropenone sensitization with weekly scalp DPC. The specimen was whole blood, collected in connection with sensitization to the hapten diphenylcyclopropenone (DPC). Receptors were obtained from a woman younger than 35 with alopecia areata. Some clones in this sample may be carry-over from other donors' samples.

This clonotype was observed a handful of times. J is TRBJ1-1 and V is TRBV7-9; 8 bases are a match to TRBD1. V gave up 4 bases and J gave up 4 bases; unmatched junction bases: 14. This CDR3 comprises 17 residues. The germline V gene encodes CDR1 SEHNR and CDR2 FQNEAQ (reference sequence). CDR3 region: CASSSTTNDRGGTEAFF. CDR3 nucleotide sequence: TGTGCCAGCAGCTCAACGACAAACGACAGGGGAGGCACTGAAGCTTTCTTT.

CDR3 sequence: CASSQLAGEYRDTQYF. The CDR3 region has the DNA TGTGCCAGCAGCCAATTAGCGGGGGAATATAGAGATACGCAGTATTTT. The chain employs TRBV4-2 and TRBJ2-3, with 9 bases identical to TRBD2. V was clipped by 2 bases and J by 5 bases; unmatched bases: 8. CDR3 size: 16 residues. The germline V gene encodes CDR1 LGHNA and CDR2 YNFKEQ.

Many counts were recorded for this clonotype. The chain couples TRBV4-1 to TRBJ2-7; the match to TRBD2 covers 8 bases. The germline CDR1 and CDR2 sequences are MGHRA and YSYEKL. V dropped 6 bases and J dropped 0; count of bases not matched to a gene: 10. The CDR3 loop spans 16 amino acids. CDR3 loop: CASRGVSGVSSYEQYF. The DNA for the CDR3 is TGCGCCAGCAGGGGTGTTAGCGGGGTTAGCTCCTACGAGCAGTACTTC.

The table lists this clonotype with a few counts. The J gene is TRBJ1-1, the V gene TRBV6-2 or TRBV6-3; D is perhaps TRBD1 (6 bases). V was trimmed by 2 bases and J by 4 bases, leaving 11 bases between them. CDR3 size: 14 residues. In germline, CDR1 is MNHEY, CDR2 SVGEGT. CDR3 region: CASSYRTGSTEAFF. The CDR3 DNA is TGTGCCAGCAGTTACCGAACAGGGAGCACTGAAGCTTTCTTT.

This clonotype was recorded many times. J is TRBJ2-3 and V is TRBV3-1; D gene uncertain. Between the trimmed V and J ends, which lost 2 bases and 1 base, there was a span of 7 bases. The CDR3 runs 14 residues. The V gene's germline CDR1 is LGHDT and CDR2 YNNKEL (reference sequence). CDR3 DNA: TGTGCCAGCAGCCAATATGAGGGCACAGATACGCAGTATTTT. Its translation is CASSQYEGTDTQYF.

The chain uses TRBV28 and TRBJ1-6; 12 nucleotides line up with TRBD1. V was clipped by 6 bases and J by 8 bases; unmatched bases: 8. The CDR3 sequence is 16 residues long. The germline CDR1 and CDR2 sequences are MDHEN and SYDVKM. CDR3 sequence (DNA): TGTGCCAGCAGACTGGGGACAGGGGGCTTTGATTCACCCCTCCACTTT. It yields the protein CASRLGTGGFDSPLHF.

The chain recombines TRBV20-1 with TRBJ1-2; TRBD1 might be the D (5 bases). V dropped 7 bases and J dropped 1 base, with 10 bases sitting between them. The CDR3 has 12 residues. Per germline, CDR1 DFQATT and CDR2 SNEGSKA (reference sequence). The CDR3 DNA sequence: TGCAGTGGGGGCGGAGGTAACTATGGCTACACCTTC. Encoded protein: CSGGGGNYGYTF.

In this sample, this clonotype turned up many times. This chain joins TRBV5-1 and TRBJ2-3; D uncertain. V was shortened by 0 bases and J by 0 bases, with 5 bases between the two germline ends. Looked up from germline, CDR1 is SGHRS and CDR2 is YFSETQ. The CDR3 contains 14 residues. The CDR3 coding sequence is TGCGCCAGCAGCTTGGCCACTAGCACAGATACGCAGTATTTT. This translates into CASSLATSTDTQYF.

This clonotype was seen a few times. The chain uses TRBV28 and TRBJ1-1; the D is unclear. The CDR3 has 12 amino acids. Germline lookup yields CDR1 MDHEN and CDR2 SYDVKM. Deletions cut 5 bases from V and 5 bases from J, with 9 bases between. The CDR3 DNA follows: TGTGCCAGCAGTCCCGCTCTGACTGAAGCTTTCTTT. Translated: CASSPALTEAFF. Together with reference TRBV28 and TRBJ1-1, the CDR3 gives the full variable domain: DVKVTQSSRYLVKRTGEKVFLECVQDMDHENMFWYRQDPGLGLRLIYFSYDVKMKEKGDIPEGYSVSREKKERFSLILESASTNQTSMYLCASSPALTEAFFGQGTRLTVV.

This clonotype was found many times. This chain joins TRBV5-1 and TRBJ2-5; D not certain. The CDR3 extends over 16 amino acids. Deletions cut 0 bases from V and 1 base from J, with 13 bases between. The germline V gene encodes CDR1 SGHRS and CDR2 YFSETQ. The CDR3 loop is CASSLEGGYGQETQYF. CDR3 sequence (DNA): TGCGCCAGCAGCTTGGAAGGCGGCTACGGCCAAGAGACCCAGTACTTC.

The rearrangement uses TRBV18 and TRBJ2-5; a possible D gene is TRBD1 (5 bases). With 2 bases removed from V and 1 base from J, the gap between germline ends came to 11 bases. Germline-derived CDR1 and CDR2 are KGHSH and LQKENI. The CDR3 length is 15 residues. The CDR3 sequence is CASSPRQGLQETQYF. The CDR3 DNA sequence: TGTGCCAGCTCACCAAGGCAGGGCCTCCAAGAGACCCAGTACTTC.

The chain has TRBV4-1 and TRBJ2-1; perhaps D is TRBD1 or TRBD2 (6 bases each). This CDR3 is built from 18 residues. V lost 9 bases, J lost 5 bases, and 29 bases lay in between. Germline CDR1 MGHRA, CDR2 YSYEKL. The DNA for the CDR3 is TGCGCCAGTGCGACAGGTCGAGGGGGGCCGTCTAGCGACAATGAGCAGTTCTTC. It is translated as CASATGRGGPSSDNEQFF.

The table lists this clonotype with a few counts. The V and J genes are TRBV4-1 and TRBJ2-1; D might be TRBD2 (6 bases). V was trimmed by 3 bases and J by 10 bases, leaving 13 bases between them. CDR1 and CDR2 (germline): MGHRA, YSYEKL. There are 13 residues in the CDR3. The CDR3 DNA is TGCGCCAGCAGCCACCTCGCGGGGTTGGAGCAGTTCTTC. This encodes CASSHLAGLEQFF.

This clonotype occurred a few times. This clone may be a read error of a much larger clone one base away. The chain is built from TRBV4-3 and TRBJ2-3; D is possibly TRBD2 (6 bases). The CDR3 has 13 residues. Per germline, CDR1 LGHNA and CDR2 YSLEER. V shed 1 base and J shed 4 bases, with 6 bases lying between them. The CDR3 DNA reads TGCGCCAGCAGCCAAGGACTAGCAGATACGCAGTATTTT. Its protein is CASSQGLADTQYF.

In its sample, this clonotype was seen many times. The chain has TRBV4-3 and TRBJ1-2, with D possibly TRBD1 on 5 matching bases. The CDR3 is 17 amino acids. The germline V gene encodes CDR1 LGHNA and CDR2 YSLEER. V was trimmed by 4 bases and J by 3 bases, leaving 21 bases between them. The CDR3 is CASSRWPGTAGYYGYTF. The CDR3 nucleotides are TGCGCCAGCAGCCGCTGGCCCGGGACCGCCGGATACTATGGCTACACCTTC.

V gene TRBV7-9 combines with J gene TRBJ1-2; D is unclear. Trimming took off 5 bases at V and 1 base at J, with 8 bases between the two ends. Germline V gene lookup returns CDR1 SEHNR and CDR2 FQNEAQ (reference sequence). The CDR3 is made up of 13 amino acids. CDR3 DNA: TGTGCCAGCAGCGGATTCAATAACTATGGCTACACCTTC. Amino acids: CASSGFNNYGYTF. The complete variable domain, with remaining parts taken from reference TRBV7-9 and TRBJ1-2, reads DTGVSQNPRHKITKRGQNVTFRCDPISEHNRLYWYRQTLGQGPEFLTYFQNEAQLEKSRLLSDRFSAERPKGSFSTLEIQRTEQGDSAMYLCASSGFNNYGYTFGSGTRLTVV.

The V call is TRBV11-2, the J call TRBJ1-1; the D gene is possibly TRBD1 (5 bases). V was clipped by 4 bases and J by 3 bases, with 9 bases between them. The CDR3 is made up of 13 amino acids. Germline V CDR1 and CDR2: SGHAT, FQNNGV. The CDR3, as DNA: TGTGCCAGCAGCTGGGACGGGTACACTGAAGCTTTCTTT. Translating it yields CASSWDGYTEAFF.

The chain joins TRBV7-9 to TRBJ1-6, with TRBD1 identical over 7 bases. Per germline, CDR1 SEHNR and CDR2 FQNEAQ (reference sequence). V trimming: 5 bases; J trimming: 3 bases; junction bases outside the gene matches: 7. The CDR3 extends over 16 amino acids. The CDR3 loop reads CASSPTGVIYNSPLHF. For the CDR3, the DNA is TGTGCCAGCAGCCCCACAGGGGTTATCTATAATTCACCCCTCCACTTT.

The V call is TRBV7-9, the J call TRBJ1-5; tentative D call: TRBD1 (6 bases). The germline V and J ends were trimmed by 1 base and 6 bases, with 13 bases remaining between them. This CDR3 has 15 residues. Germline V gene data show CDR1 as SEHNR and CDR2 as FQNEAQ (reference sequence). CDR3 coding DNA: TGTGCCAGCAGCTTAGTAGGGGGGGCTGGTCAGCCCCAGCATTTT. Translated: CASSLVGGAGQPQHF.

This clonotype was seen a few times. This chain joins TRBV9 and TRBJ2-5; D perhaps matches TRBD2 (6 bases). Germline V gene sequence: CDR1 SGDLS, CDR2 YYNGEE. The CDR3 length is 15 residues. The ends were cut back, 4 bases at V and 4 bases at J, with 17 bases in the middle. DNA for the CDR3: TGTGCCAGCAGCTACGATAACGGGGGACGAGAGACCCAGTACTTC. Encoded protein: CASSYDNGGRETQYF.